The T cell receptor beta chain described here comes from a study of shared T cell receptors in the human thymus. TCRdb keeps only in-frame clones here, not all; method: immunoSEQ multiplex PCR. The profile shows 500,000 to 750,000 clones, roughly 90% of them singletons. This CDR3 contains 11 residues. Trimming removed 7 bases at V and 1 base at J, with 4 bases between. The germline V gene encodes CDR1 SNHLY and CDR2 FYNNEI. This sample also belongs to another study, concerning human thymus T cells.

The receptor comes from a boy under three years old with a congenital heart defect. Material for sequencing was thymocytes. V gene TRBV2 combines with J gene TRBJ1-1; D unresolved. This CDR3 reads CASKPNTEAFF. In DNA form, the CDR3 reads TGTGCCAGCAAGCCGAACACTGAAGCTTTCTTT.